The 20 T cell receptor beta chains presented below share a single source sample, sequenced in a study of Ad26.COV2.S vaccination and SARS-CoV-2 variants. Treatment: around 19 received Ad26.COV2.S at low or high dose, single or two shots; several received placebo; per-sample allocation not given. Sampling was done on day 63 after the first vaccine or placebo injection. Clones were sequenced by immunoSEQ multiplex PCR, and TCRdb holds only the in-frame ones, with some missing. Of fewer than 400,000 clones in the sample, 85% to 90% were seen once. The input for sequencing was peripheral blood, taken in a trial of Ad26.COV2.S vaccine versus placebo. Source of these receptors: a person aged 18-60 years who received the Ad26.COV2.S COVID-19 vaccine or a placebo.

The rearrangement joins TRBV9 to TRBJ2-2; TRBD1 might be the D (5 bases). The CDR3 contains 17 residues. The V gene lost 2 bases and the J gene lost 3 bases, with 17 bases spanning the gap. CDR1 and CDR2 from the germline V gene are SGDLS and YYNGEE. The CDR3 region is CASSVDVGTGYTGELFF. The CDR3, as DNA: TGTGCCAGCAGCGTCGACGTGGGAACAGGTTACACCGGGGAGCTGTTTTTT.

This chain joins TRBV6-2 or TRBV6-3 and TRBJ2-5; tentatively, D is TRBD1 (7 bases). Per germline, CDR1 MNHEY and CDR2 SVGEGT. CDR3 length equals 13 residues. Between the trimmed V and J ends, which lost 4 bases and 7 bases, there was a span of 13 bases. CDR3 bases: TGTGCCAGCAGTTCAGGGGGGCCGGGGACCCAGTACTTC. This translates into CASSSGGPGTQYF.

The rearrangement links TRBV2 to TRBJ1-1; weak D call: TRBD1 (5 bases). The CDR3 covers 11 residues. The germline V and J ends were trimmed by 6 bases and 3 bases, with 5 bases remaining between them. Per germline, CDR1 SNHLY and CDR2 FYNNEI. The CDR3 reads CASSRDTEAFF. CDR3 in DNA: TGTGCCAGCAGCAGGGACACTGAAGCTTTCTTT.

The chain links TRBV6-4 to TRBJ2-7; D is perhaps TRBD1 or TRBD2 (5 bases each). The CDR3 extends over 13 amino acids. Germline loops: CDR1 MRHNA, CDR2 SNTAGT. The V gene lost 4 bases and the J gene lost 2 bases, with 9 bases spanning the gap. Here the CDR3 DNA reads TGTGCCAGCAGTGTCAGGGACGCCTACGAGCAGTACGTC. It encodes CASSVRDAYEQYV.

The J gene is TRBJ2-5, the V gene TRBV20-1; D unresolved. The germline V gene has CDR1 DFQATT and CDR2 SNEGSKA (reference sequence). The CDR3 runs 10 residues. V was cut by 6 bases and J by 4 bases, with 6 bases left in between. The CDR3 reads CSARRETQYF. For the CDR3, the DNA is TGCAGTGCCCGACGAGAGACCCAGTACTTC.

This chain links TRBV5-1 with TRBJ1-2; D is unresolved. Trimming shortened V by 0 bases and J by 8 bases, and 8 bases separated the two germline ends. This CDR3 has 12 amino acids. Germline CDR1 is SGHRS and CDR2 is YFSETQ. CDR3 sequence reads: CASSLEYGGYTF. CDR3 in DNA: TGCGCCAGCAGCTTGGAATACGGCGGCTACACCTTC.

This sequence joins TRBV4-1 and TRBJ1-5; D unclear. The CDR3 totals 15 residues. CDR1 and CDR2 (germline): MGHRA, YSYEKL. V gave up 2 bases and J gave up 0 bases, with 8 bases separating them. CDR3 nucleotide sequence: TGCGCCAGCAGCCAACGGGGTAATAGCAATCAGCCCCAGCATTTT. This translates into CASSQRGNSNQPQHF.

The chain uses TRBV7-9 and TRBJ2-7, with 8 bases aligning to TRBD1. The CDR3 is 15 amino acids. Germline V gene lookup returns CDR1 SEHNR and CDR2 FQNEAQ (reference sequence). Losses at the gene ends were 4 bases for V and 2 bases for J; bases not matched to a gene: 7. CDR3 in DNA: TGTGCCAGCAGCTGGACAGGGAAGGTTACCTACGAGCAGTACTTC. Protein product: CASSWTGKVTYEQYF.

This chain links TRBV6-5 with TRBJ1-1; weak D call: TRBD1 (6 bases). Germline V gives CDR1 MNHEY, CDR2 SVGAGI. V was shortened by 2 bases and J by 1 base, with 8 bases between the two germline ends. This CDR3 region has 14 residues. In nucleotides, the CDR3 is TGTGCCAGCAGTTACGGGGGCCCGAACACTGAAGCTTTCTTT. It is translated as CASSYGGPNTEAFF.

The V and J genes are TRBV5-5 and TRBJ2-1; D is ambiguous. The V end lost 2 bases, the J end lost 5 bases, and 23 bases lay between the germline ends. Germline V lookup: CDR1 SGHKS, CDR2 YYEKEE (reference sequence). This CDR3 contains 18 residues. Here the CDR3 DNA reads TGTGCCAGCAGCTTAACCCCCAGGAATATAGGGTCGGACAATGAGCAGTTCTTC. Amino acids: CASSLTPRNIGSDNEQFF.

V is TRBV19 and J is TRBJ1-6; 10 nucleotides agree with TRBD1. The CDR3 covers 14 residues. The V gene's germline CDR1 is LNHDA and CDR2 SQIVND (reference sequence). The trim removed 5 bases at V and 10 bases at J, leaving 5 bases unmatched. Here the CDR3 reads CASSLGQGQSPLHF. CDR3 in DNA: TGTGCCAGTAGTTTGGGACAGGGGCAATCACCCCTCCACTTT.

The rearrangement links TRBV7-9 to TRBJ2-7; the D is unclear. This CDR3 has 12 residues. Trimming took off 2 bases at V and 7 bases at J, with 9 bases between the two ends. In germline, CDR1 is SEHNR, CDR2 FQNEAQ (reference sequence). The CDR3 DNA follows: TGTGCCAGCAGCTTAAATGGTTGGGAGCAGTACGTC. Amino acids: CASSLNGWEQYV.

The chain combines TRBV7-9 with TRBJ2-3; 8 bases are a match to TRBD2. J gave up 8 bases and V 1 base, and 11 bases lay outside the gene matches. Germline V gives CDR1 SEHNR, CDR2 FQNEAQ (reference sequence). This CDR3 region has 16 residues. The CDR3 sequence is CASSLEAGEGGVTQYF. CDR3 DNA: TGTGCCAGCAGCTTAGAAGCGGGAGAGGGAGGCGTTACGCAGTATTTT.

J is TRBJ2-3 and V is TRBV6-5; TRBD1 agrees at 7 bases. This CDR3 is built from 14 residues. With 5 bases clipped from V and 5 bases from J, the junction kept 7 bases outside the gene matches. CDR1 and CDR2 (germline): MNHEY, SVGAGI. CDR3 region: CASSKQGMGDTQYF. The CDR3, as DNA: TGTGCCAGCAGTAAACAGGGGATGGGAGATACGCAGTATTTT.

CDR3 amino acids: CASSEADGTEAFF. As DNA, the CDR3 is TGCGCCAGCAGTGAGGCGGACGGGACTGAAGCTTTCTTT. The chain employs TRBV10-1 and TRBJ1-1; no clear D gene. CDR1 and CDR2 from the germline V gene are WNHNN and SYGVQD (reference sequence). The CDR3 has 13 amino acids. Trimming removed 2 bases at V and 5 bases at J, with 9 bases between.

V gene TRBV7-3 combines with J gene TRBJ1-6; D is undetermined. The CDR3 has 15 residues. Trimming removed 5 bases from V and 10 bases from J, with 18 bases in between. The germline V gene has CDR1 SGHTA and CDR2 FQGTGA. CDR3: CASSLRPEVNSPLHF. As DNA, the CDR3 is TGTGCCAGCAGCCTGAGGCCGGAGGTCAACTCACCCCTCCACTTT.

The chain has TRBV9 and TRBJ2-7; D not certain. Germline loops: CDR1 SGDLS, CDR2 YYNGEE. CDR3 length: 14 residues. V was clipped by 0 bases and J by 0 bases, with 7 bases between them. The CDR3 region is CASSVDTFSYEQYF. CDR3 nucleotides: TGTGCCAGCAGCGTAGACACTTTCTCCTACGAGCAGTACTTC.

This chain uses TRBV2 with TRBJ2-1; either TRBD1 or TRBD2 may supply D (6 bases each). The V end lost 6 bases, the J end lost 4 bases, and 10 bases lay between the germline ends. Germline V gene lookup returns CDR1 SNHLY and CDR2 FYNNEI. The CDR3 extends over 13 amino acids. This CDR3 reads CASRTGAYNEQFF. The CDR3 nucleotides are TGTGCCAGCAGAACGGGGGCATACAATGAGCAGTTCTTC.

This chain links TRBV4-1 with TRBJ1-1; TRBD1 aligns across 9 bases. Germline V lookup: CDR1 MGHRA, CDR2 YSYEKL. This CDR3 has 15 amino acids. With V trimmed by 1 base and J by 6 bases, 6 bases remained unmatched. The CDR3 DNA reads TGCGCCAGCAGCCAAGTCCCGACAGGGGGTTCTGAAGCTTTCTTT. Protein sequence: CASSQVPTGGSEAFF.

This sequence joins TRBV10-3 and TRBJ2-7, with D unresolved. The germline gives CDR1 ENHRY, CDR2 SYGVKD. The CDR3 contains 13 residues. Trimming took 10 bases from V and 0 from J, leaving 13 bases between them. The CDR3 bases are TGTGCCACCAACTCACGCCGCTCCTACGAGCAGTACTTC. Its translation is CATNSRRSYEQYF.